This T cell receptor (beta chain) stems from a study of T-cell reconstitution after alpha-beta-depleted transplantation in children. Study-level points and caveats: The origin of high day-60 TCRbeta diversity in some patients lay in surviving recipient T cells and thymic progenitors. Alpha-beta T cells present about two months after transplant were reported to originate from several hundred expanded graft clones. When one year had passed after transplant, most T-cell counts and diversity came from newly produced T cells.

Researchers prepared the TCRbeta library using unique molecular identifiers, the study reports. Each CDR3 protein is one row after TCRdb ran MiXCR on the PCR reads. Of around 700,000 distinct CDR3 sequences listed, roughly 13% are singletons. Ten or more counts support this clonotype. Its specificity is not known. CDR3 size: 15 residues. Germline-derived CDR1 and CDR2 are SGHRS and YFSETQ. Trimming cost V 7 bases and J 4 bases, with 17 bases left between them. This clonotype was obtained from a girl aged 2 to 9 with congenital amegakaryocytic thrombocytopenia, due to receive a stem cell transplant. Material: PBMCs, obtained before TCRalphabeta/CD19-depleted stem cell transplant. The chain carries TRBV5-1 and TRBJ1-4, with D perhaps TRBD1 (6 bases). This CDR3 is CASSTSGTSNEKLFF. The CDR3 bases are TGCGCCAGCTCGACATCCGGGACAAGTAATGAAAAACTGTTTTTT.